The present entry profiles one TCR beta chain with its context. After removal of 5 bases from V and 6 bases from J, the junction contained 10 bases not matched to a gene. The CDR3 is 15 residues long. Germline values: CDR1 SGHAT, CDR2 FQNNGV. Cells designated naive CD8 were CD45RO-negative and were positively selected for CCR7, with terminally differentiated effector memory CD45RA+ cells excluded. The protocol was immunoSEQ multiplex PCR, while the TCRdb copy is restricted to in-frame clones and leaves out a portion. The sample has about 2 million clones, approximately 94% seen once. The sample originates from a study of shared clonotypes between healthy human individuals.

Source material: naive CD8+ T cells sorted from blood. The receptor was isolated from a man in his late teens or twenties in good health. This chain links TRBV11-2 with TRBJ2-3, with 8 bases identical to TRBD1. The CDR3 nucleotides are TGTGCCAGCAGCATCGGGACAGGCCGGGTGGATACGCAGTATTTT. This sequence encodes CASSIGTGRVDTQYF.